The TCR beta chain under discussion was sequenced for a study of blood T cell repertoires in COVID-19. Study context: Italy, Spain and the United States were the sources of the convalescent and acute COVID-19 samples. The cDNA or gDNA used as material had been derived from T cells, B-cell-depleted T cells, or PBMCs.

In the study's own analysis: From reference gene primer amplification, estimates of nucleated cell counts were derived. Using immunoSEQ multiplex PCR, the repertoire was profiled, and TCRdb retains in-frame clones only, with some absent. From that table come the V and J calls and clone size; the DNA was used to work out D and trimming. In the table there are hundreds of thousands of clones, roughly 85% of which are singletons. Deletions cut 3 bases from V and 4 bases from J, with 19 bases between. The germline V gene encodes CDR1 SGHDT and CDR2 YYEEEE. This CDR3 contains 17 residues. The TCR sequence derives from a man in his forties or fifties with active or convalescent COVID-19. Input material: peripheral blood. The rearrangement joins TRBV5-6 to TRBJ2-2; possible D gene TRBD1, 6 bases. The CDR3 spells CASSSNPTTGFTGELFF. In DNA form, the CDR3 reads TGTGCCAGCAGCTCCAACCCCACCACAGGGTTCACCGGGGAGCTGTTTTTT.